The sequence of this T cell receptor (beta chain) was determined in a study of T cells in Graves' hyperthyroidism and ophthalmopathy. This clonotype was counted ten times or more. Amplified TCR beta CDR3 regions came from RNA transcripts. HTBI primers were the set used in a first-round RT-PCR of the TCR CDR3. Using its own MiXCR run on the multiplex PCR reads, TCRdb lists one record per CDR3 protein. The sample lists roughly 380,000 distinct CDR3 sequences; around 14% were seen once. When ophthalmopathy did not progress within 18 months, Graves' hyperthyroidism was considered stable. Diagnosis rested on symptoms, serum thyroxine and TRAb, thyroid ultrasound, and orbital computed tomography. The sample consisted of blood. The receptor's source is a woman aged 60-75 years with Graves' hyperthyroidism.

CDR3 bases: TGTGCCAGCAGCCGAGGGACACTTAACACTGAAGCTTTCTTT. Protein sequence: CASSRGTLNTEAFF. V and J are TRBV7-9 and TRBJ1-1; maybe TRBD1 (6 bases). The V gene lost 5 bases and the J gene lost 2 bases, with 12 bases spanning the gap. Per germline, CDR1 SEHNR and CDR2 FQNEAQ (reference sequence). This CDR3 is 14 amino acids long.